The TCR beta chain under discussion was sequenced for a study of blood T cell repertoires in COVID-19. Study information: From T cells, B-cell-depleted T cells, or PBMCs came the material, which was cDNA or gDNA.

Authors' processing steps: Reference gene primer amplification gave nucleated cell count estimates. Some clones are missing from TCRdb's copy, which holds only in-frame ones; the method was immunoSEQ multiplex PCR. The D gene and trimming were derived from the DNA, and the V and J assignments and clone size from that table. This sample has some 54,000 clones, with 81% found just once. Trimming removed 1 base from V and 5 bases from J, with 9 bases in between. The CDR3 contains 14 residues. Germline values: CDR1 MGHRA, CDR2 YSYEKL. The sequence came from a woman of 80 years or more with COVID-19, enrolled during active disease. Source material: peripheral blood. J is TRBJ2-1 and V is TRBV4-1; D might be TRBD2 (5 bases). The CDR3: CASSQGHGNNEQFF. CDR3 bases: TGCGCCAGCAGCCAAGGGCACGGGAACAATGAGCAGTTCTTC.